This TCR beta chain was documented in a study of beta chain features in type 1 diabetes. This CDR3 comprises 15 residues. V shed 4 bases, J shed 4 bases, and the junction held 5 bases outside the gene matches. Germline lookup yields CDR1 SGHRS and CDR2 YFSETQ. This clone has just a few counts. The sequenced template was cDNA made from the entire isolated RNA. Sequenced by immunoSEQ multiplex PCR; TCRdb stores in-frame clones only, minus some. The sample includes 70,000 to 90,000 clones, roughly a third of them seen just once. The V call is TRBV5-1, the J call TRBJ2-5, with 12 positions matching TRBD1. Sequenced: stem cell memory CD4+ T cells from blood. This clonotype was obtained from a woman aged 18-35 years in good health. CDR3 nucleotide sequence: TGCGCCAGCAGCACCGGGACAGGGGGCCGAGAGACCCAGTACTTC. As protein: CASSTGTGGRETQYF.